Listed here are 23 T cell receptor beta chains from one sample, sequenced in a study of shared clonotypes between healthy human individuals. Generated by immunoSEQ multiplex PCR, the TCRdb table keeps only in-frame clones and is missing some. The sample carries approximately 940,000 clones, around 80% recorded once. The sample consisted of memory CD4+ T cells sorted from blood. The subset is: CD45RA-negative fraction. These receptors originate from a man aged 18 to 35 in good health.

The sample holds one count of this clone. The chain employs TRBV9 and TRBJ2-1, with 14 positions matching TRBD2. The germline CDR1 and CDR2 sequences are SGDLS and YYNGEE. The length of the CDR3 is 17 residues. With 0 bases clipped from V and 8 bases from J, the junction kept 7 bases outside the gene matches. The CDR3 DNA is TGTGCCAGCAGCGTAGCCCTACAGGGACTAGCGGGAGATGAGCAGTTCTTC. Protein: CASSVALQGLAGDEQFF.

This chain links TRBV4-1 with TRBJ2-6; 11 positions agree with TRBD1. Germline loops: CDR1 MGHRA, CDR2 YSYEKL. The CDR3 covers 18 residues. V lost 0 bases and J lost 8; bases outside the gene matches: 9. The CDR3 bases are TGCGCCAGCAGCCAAGACCTCGGGACAGGGGGGCGCACCAACGTCCTGACTTTC. Protein product: CASSQDLGTGGRTNVLTF.

The genes are TRBV5-1 and TRBJ1-4, with D perhaps matching TRBD1 (5 bases). V was shortened by 0 bases and J by 6 bases, with 12 bases between the two germline ends. The length of the CDR3 is 15 residues. Germline CDR1 SGHRS, CDR2 YFSETQ. The CDR3 spells CASSLGGRDYEKLFF. In DNA, the CDR3 is TGCGCCAGCAGCTTGGGGGGCCGGGACTATGAAAAACTGTTTTTT.

This sequence joins TRBV5-1 and TRBJ2-4; 9 nucleotides align to TRBD2. Trimming took 0 bases from V and 7 from J; bases not matched to a gene: 8. Looked up from germline, CDR1 is SGHRS and CDR2 is YFSETQ. This CDR3 has 16 residues. The CDR3 DNA reads TGCGCCAGCAGCTTGGAGGCGGGAGGGGCAAGTAACATTCAGTACTTC. Protein product: CASSLEAGGASNIQYF.

Worth noting for this clone: This CDR3 is missing its conserved last phenylalanine or tryptophan, likely due to a read error. No DNA is shown, since the ends of the CDR3 on it are uncertain; the CDR3 is the one TCRdb lists. This chain connects TRBV30 to TRBJ1-1. From its first to its last residue, the CDR3 has 8 amino acids. Germline V gene sequence: CDR1 GTSNPN, CDR2 SVGIG (reference sequence). The CDR3 region is CAWRFSLI.

V gene TRBV5-1 combines with J gene TRBJ2-1; 10 bases line up with TRBD1. The V segment lost 2 bases and the J segment 8 bases; nucleotides outside the gene matches: 10. The length of the CDR3 is 16 residues. Looked up from germline, CDR1 is SGHRS and CDR2 is YFSETQ. CDR3: CASSLGRDRGHDEQFF. As DNA, the CDR3 is TGCGCCAGCAGCTTAGGCCGGGACAGGGGTCACGATGAGCAGTTCTTC.

This clone turned up a few times. The chain combines TRBV2 with TRBJ2-1; maybe TRBD2 (6 bases). This CDR3 contains 15 residues. CDR1 and CDR2 (germline): SNHLY, FYNNEI. V was clipped by 6 bases and J by 6 bases, with 18 bases between them. CDR3 coding DNA: TGTGCCAGCAGGGTGCTACCGGGGGAACTCAATGAGCAGTTCTTC. It translates to CASRVLPGELNEQFF.

This chain joins TRBV4-1 and TRBJ2-5; unclear D gene. In germline, CDR1 is MGHRA, CDR2 YSYEKL. CDR3 length: 16 amino acids. V dropped 1 base and J dropped 2 bases, with 14 bases sitting between them. The CDR3 here is CASSQGDTFLQETQYF. The CDR3 DNA sequence: TGCGCCAGCAGCCAAGGTGATACTTTCCTTCAAGAGACCCAGTACTTC.

V and J are TRBV6-5 and TRBJ2-7, with D perhaps TRBD1 (5 bases). V lost 6 bases to trimming and J lost 7 bases, with 16 bases between them. The CDR3 extends over 13 amino acids. The germline V gene has CDR1 MNHEY and CDR2 SVGAGI. The CDR3 nucleotides read TGTGCCAGCAGAACGACAGCTACGGAAGAGCAGTACTTC. Encoded protein: CASRTTATEEQYF.

The rearrangement joins TRBV14 to TRBJ2-1; no firm D call. Germline V gene sequence: CDR1 SGHDN, CDR2 FVKESK. The ends were cut back, 4 bases at V and 4 bases at J, with 17 bases in the middle. CDR3 length: 16 amino acids. CDR3 sequence reads: CASSPNTIAWYNEQFF. The DNA for the CDR3 is TGTGCCAGCAGCCCGAACACCATTGCTTGGTACAATGAGCAGTTCTTC.

This clone was counted a few times. Other DNA sequences in this sample translate to the same CDR3. V gene TRBV2 combines with J gene TRBJ2-2; possibly TRBD1 or TRBD2 for D (5 bases each). The CDR3 is 14 amino acids. Per germline, CDR1 SNHLY and CDR2 FYNNEI. V was trimmed by 4 bases and J by 0 bases, leaving 6 bases between them. The CDR3 nucleotides are TGTGCCAGCAGTGGGGGACCGAACACCGGGGAGCTGTTTTTT. Protein sequence: CASSGGPNTGELFF.

This chain links TRBV28 with TRBJ2-3; D assignment may be TRBD1 or TRBD2 (5 bases each). With 6 bases removed from V and 2 bases from J, the gap between germline ends came to 18 bases. CDR1 MDHEN and CDR2 SYDVKM come from the germline V gene. The CDR3 runs to 16 residues. The CDR3 reads CASSAPGRSSTDTQYF. CDR3 in DNA: TGTGCCAGCAGCGCTCCGGGACGAAGTTCCACAGATACGCAGTATTTT.

The CDR3: CASLDRHYEQYF. CDR3 bases: TGTGCCAGCTTGGACAGACACTACGAGCAGTACTTC. This chain joins TRBV6-1 and TRBJ2-7; D is perhaps TRBD1 (6 bases). Trimming took off 8 bases at V and 3 bases at J, with 11 bases between the two ends. CDR1 and CDR2 from the germline V gene are MNHNS and SASEGT. The CDR3 is made up of 12 amino acids.

Notes on this clone: At one boundary the junction diverges from the germline segment, which might be a read error. The chain uses TRBV12-5 and TRBJ2-2; no clear D. CDR3 length: 14 amino acids. CDR1 is LGHNT and CDR2 is FRNRAP in the germline V gene. CDR3 sequence reads: CASGLGRAAGELFF. CDR3 nucleotides: TGTGCTAGTGGGTTGGGAAGGGCCGCCGGGGAGCTGTTTTTT.

The chain joins TRBV30 to TRBJ1-4; D is ambiguous. This CDR3 is 14 amino acids long. V lost 0 bases and J lost 4, with 9 bases in between. The germline V gene has CDR1 GTSNPN and CDR2 SVGIG (reference sequence). The CDR3: CAWSVRNLNEKLFF. The CDR3 DNA sequence: TGTGCCTGGAGTGTACGGAACCTTAATGAAAAACTGTTTTTT.

This clone has a handful of counts. V usage is TRBV7-9 and J usage is TRBJ2-2, with D perhaps TRBD1 (6 bases). This CDR3 has 14 residues. Trimming took 4 bases from V and 4 from J, leaving 10 bases between them. The V gene's germline CDR1 is SEHNR and CDR2 FQNEAQ (reference sequence). CDR3 region: CASSSDRSTGELFF. The CDR3 DNA follows: TGTGCCAGCAGCTCCGACAGGAGCACCGGGGAGCTGTTTTTT.

The rearrangement uses TRBV7-9 and TRBJ2-3; D not certain. The CDR3 sequence is 16 residues long. Germline-derived CDR1 and CDR2 are SEHNR and FQNEAQ (reference sequence). Trimming left V 2 bases short and J 2 bases short, with 14 bases between. The CDR3 DNA follows: TGTGCCAGCAGCTTAAGAAGTATCTCCAACACAGATACGCAGTATTTT. As protein: CASSLRSISNTDTQYF.

This rearrangement joins TRBV4-3 to TRBJ1-1; D unclear. The length of the CDR3 is 15 residues. Looked up from germline, CDR1 is LGHNA and CDR2 is YSLEER. V lost 1 base and J lost 0, with 9 bases in between. The CDR3 loop is CASSQGGSVNTEAFF. The DNA of the CDR3 is TGCGCCAGCAGCCAAGGTGGATCCGTGAACACTGAAGCTTTCTTT.

J is TRBJ1-6 and V is TRBV11-2, with no clear D. The CDR3 contains 13 residues. In germline, CDR1 is SGHAT, CDR2 FQNNGV. V shed 5 bases and J shed 10 bases, with 12 bases lying between them. DNA for the CDR3: TGTGCCAGCAGCGGCGACGGGGAATCACCCCTCCACTTT. Translating it yields CASSGDGESPLHF.

This clone was counted once. The genes are TRBV10-1 and TRBJ1-1, with D perhaps TRBD1 (6 bases). CDR3 length: 11 amino acids. Germline loops: CDR1 WNHNN, CDR2 SYGVQD (reference sequence). V was trimmed by 3 bases and J by 10 bases, leaving 9 bases between them. CDR3: CASSETRGAFF. CDR3 sequence (DNA): TGCGCCAGCAGTGAAACCAGGGGAGCTTTCTTT.

A word on this clone: The sample holds other DNA sequences that translate to the same CDR3. The CDR3 here is CASSPGQGNEKLFF. The DNA for the CDR3 is TGTGCCAGCTCACCGGGACAGGGGAATGAAAAACTGTTTTTT. The V and J genes are TRBV18 and TRBJ1-4; 10 nucleotides match TRBD1. Germline assignment: CDR1 KGHSH and CDR2 LQKENI. The junction had 0 bases not matched to a gene; V was cut back by 3 bases and J by 5 bases. The CDR3 is made up of 14 amino acids.

This clone was recorded once. The chain couples TRBV10-3 to TRBJ2-2; the D gene is possibly TRBD2 (5 bases). The CDR3 spans 14 residues. Looked up from germline, CDR1 is ENHRY and CDR2 is SYGVKD. V lost 5 bases, J lost 6 bases, and 13 bases lay in between. The CDR3 reads CAISRGFGAGELFF. CDR3 DNA: TGTGCCATCAGTCGGGGATTCGGGGCCGGGGAGCTGTTTTTT.

V gene TRBV5-1 combines with J gene TRBJ1-1; 9 positions match TRBD1. Germline assignment: CDR1 SGHRS and CDR2 YFSETQ. V shed 3 bases, J shed 7 bases, and the junction held 7 bases outside the gene matches. The CDR3 is 14 residues long. The chain's CDR3 is CASSSMRTGDEAFF. The CDR3 DNA reads TGCGCCAGCAGCTCAATGAGGACAGGGGATGAAGCTTTCTTT. The entire variable domain, with the rest obtained from reference TRBV5-1 and TRBJ1-1, is as follows: KAGVTQTPRYLIKTRGQQVTLSCSPISGHRSVSWYQQTPGQGLQFLFEYFSETQRNKGNFPGRFSGRQFSNSRSEMNVSTLELGDSALYLCASSSMRTGDEAFFGQGTRLTVV.